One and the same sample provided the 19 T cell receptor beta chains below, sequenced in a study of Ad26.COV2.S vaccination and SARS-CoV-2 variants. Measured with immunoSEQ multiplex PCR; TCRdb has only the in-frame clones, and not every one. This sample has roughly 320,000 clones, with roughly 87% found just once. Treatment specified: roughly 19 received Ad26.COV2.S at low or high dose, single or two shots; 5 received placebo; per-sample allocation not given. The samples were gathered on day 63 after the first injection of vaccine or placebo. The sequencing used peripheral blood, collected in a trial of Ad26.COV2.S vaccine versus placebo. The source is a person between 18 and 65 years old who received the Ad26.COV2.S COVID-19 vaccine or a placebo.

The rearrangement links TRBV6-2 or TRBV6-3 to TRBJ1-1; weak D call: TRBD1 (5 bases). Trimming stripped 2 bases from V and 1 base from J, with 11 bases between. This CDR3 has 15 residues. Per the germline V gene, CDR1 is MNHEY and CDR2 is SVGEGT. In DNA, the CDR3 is TGTGCCAGCAGTTACACGGACACGGGGAACACTGAAGCTTTCTTT. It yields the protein CASSYTDTGNTEAFF.

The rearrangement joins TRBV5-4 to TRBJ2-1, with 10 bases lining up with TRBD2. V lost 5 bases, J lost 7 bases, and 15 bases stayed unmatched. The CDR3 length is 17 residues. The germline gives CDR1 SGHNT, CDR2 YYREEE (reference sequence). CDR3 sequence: CASRVGLKRGGLNEQFF. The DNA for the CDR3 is TGTGCCAGCAGAGTCGGACTAAAGCGGGGGGGCTTGAATGAGCAGTTCTTC.

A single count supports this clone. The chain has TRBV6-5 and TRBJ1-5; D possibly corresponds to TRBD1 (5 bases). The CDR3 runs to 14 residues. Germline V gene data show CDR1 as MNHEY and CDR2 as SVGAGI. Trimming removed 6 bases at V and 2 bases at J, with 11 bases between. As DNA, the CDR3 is TGTGCCAGCAGCCGGGACGTAGGCAATCAGCCCCAGCATTTT. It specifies CASSRDVGNQPQHF.

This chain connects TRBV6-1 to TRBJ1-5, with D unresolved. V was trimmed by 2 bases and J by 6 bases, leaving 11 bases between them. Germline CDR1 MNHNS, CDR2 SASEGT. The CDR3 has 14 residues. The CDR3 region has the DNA TGTGCCAGCAGTGAAAGTAAGAGGAGTCAGCCCCAGCATTTT. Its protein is CASSESKRSQPQHF.

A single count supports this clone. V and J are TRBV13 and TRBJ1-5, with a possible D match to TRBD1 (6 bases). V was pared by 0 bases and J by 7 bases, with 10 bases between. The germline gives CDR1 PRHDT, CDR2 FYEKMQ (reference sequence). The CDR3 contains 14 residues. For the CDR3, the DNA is TGTGCCAGCAGCTTAGGACAGGGTAGACAGCCCCAGCATTTT. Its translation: CASSLGQGRQPQHF. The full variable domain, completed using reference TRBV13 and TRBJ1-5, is AAGVIQSPRHLIKEKRETATLKCYPIPRHDTVYWYQQGPGQDPQFLISFYEKMQSDKGSIPDRFSAQQFSDYHSELNMSSLELGDSALYFCASSLGQGRQPQHFGDGTRLSIL.

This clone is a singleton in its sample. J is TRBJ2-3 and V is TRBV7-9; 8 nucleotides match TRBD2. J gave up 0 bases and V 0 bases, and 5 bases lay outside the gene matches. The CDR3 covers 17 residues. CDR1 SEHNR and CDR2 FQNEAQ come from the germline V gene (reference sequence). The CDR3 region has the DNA TGTGCCAGCAGCTTAGCCCGGGGGGGGCGAAGCACAGATACGCAGTATTTT. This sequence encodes CASSLARGGRSTDTQYF.

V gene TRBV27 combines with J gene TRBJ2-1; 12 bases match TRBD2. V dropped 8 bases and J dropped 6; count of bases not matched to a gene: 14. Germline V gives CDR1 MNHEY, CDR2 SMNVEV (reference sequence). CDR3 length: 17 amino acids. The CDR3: CASGLRTSGVRVNEQFF. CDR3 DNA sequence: TGTGCCAGCGGACTAAGGACTAGCGGGGTCAGAGTCAATGAGCAGTTCTTC.

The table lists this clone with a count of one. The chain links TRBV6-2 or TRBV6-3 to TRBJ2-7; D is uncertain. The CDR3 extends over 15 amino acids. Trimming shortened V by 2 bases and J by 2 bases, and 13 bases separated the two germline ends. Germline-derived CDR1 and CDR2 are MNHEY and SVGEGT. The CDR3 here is CASSYDTPTAYEQYF. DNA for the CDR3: TGTGCCAGCAGTTACGACACTCCTACAGCCTACGAGCAGTACTTC.

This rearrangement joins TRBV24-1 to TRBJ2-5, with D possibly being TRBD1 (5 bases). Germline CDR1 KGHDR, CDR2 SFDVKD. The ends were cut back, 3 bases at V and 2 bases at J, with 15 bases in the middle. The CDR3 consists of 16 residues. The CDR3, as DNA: TGTGCCACCAGTGATGGTCTTCAGGGAAGGCAAGAGACCCAGTACTTC. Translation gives CATSDGLQGRQETQYF.

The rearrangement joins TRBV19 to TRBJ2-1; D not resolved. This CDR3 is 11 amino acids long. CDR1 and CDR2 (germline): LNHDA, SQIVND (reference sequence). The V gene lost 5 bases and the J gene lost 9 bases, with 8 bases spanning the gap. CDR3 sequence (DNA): TGTGCCAGTAGTGCCCTCGGTGAGCAGTTCTTC. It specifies CASSALGEQFF.

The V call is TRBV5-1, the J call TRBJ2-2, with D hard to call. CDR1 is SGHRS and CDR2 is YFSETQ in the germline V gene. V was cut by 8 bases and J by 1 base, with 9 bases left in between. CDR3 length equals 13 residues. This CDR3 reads CASTQVNTGELFF. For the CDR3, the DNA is TGCGCCAGTACTCAGGTGAACACCGGGGAGCTGTTTTTT.

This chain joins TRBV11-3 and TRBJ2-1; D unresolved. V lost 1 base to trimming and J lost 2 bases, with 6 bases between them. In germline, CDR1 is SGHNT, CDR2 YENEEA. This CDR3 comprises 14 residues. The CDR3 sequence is CASSLGATYNEQFF. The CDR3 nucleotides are TGTGCCAGCAGCTTAGGGGCTACCTACAATGAGCAGTTCTTC.

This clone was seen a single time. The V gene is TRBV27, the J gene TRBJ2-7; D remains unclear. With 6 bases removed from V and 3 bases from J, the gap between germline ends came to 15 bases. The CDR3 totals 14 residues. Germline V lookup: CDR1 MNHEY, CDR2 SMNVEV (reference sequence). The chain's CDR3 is CASRALGSNYEQYF. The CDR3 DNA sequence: TGTGCCAGCAGAGCCTTAGGTTCCAACTACGAGCAGTACTTC.

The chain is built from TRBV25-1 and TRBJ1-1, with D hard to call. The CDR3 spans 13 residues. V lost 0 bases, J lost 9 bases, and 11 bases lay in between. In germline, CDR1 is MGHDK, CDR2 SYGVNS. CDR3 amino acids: CASSEYNEDQAFF. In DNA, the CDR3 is TGTGCCAGCAGTGAATATAATGAGGACCAAGCTTTCTTT. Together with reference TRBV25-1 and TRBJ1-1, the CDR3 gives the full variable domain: EADIYQTPRYLVIGTGKKITLECSQTMGHDKMYWYQQDPGMELHLIHYSYGVNSTEKGDLSSESTVSRIRTEHFPLTLESARPSHTSQYLCASSEYNEDQAFFGQGTRLTVV.

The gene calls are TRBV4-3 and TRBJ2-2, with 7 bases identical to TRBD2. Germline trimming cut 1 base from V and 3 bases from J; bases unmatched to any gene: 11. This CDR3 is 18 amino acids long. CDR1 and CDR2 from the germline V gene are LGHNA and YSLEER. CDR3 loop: CASSQVPLFRGDTGELFF. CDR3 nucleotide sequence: TGCGCCAGCAGCCAAGTTCCCCTCTTCCGGGGGGACACCGGGGAGCTGTTTTTT.

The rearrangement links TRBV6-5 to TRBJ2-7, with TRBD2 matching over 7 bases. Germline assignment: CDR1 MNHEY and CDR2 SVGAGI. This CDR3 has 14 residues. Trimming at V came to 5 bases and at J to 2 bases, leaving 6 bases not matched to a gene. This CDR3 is CASSPQRGPYEQYF. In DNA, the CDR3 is TGTGCCAGCAGTCCCCAGCGGGGACCCTACGAGCAGTACTTC.

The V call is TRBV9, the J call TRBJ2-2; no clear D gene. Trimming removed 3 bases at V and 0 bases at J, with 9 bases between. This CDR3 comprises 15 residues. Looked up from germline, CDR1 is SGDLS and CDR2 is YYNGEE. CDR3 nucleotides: TGTGCCAGCAGCGCTAGTATCGCGAACACCGGGGAGCTGTTTTTT. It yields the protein CASSASIANTGELFF.

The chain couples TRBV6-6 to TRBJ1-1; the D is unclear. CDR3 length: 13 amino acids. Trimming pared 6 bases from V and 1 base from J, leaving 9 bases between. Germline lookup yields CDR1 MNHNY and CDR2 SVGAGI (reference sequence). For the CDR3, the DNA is TGTGCCAGCAGCCCCCGGGAGAACACTGAAGCTTTCTTT. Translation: CASSPRENTEAFF.

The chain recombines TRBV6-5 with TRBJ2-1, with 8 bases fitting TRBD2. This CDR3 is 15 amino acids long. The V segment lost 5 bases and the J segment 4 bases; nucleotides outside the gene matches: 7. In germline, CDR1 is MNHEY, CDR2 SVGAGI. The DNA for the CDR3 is TGTGCCAGCAGTCTCGGGGGGGCCTCATACAATGAGCAGTTCTTC. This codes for CASSLGGASYNEQFF.